A single sample is the source of the 5 T cell receptor beta chains below, sequenced in a study of blood T cell repertoires in COVID-19. Libraries were prepared by immunoSEQ multiplex PCR; TCRdb keeps only in-frame clonotypes and omits some of them. The table records fewer than 70,000 clones, 80% to 90% of them present only once. The sample comprised peripheral blood. The source of these receptors is a man aged 45 to 65 with acute or convalescent COVID-19.

This sequence joins TRBV27 and TRBJ1-5, with no clear D. Trimming left V 5 bases short and J 4 bases short, with 9 bases between. Germline V lookup: CDR1 MNHEY, CDR2 SMNVEV (reference sequence). CDR3 length: 13 amino acids. The CDR3 loop is CASSPTRNQPQHF. The CDR3, as DNA: TGTGCCAGCAGTCCCACTCGGAATCAGCCCCAGCATTTT.

The chain has TRBV28 and TRBJ1-2; 7 nucleotides agree with TRBD1. V gave up 3 bases and J gave up 2 bases; unmatched junction bases: 3. The CDR3 length is 14 residues. Germline CDR1 and CDR2: MDHEN and SYDVKM. The CDR3 loop is CASSFVRGNYGYTF. CDR3 in DNA: TGTGCCAGCAGTTTTGTCAGGGGGAACTATGGCTACACCTTC.

The rearrangement joins TRBV6-2 or TRBV6-3 to TRBJ1-2; perhaps TRBD1 as D (5 bases). Trimming removed 2 bases from V and 4 bases from J, with 17 bases in between. CDR1 is MNHEY and CDR2 is SVGEGT in the germline V gene. The CDR3 contains 16 residues. The CDR3 nucleotides read TGTGCCAGCAGTTACGCAGGGTTTAAGGAGTCCTATGGCTACACCTTC. Its protein product is CASSYAGFKESYGYTF.

This clone was observed a few times. The chain uses TRBV11-2 and TRBJ2-1, with 10 bases identical to TRBD2. With 5 bases clipped from V and 5 bases from J, the junction kept 9 bases outside the gene matches. This CDR3 is built from 16 residues. The germline V gene encodes CDR1 SGHAT and CDR2 FQNNGV. The CDR3 nucleotides read TGTGCCAGCAGCCTCCTTACTAGCGGGACCGACAATGAGCAGTTCTTC. Translation: CASSLLTSGTDNEQFF.

Only one count was recorded for this clone. The chain links TRBV5-4 to TRBJ2-7; the D gene is possibly TRBD2 (6 bases). Germline lookup yields CDR1 SGHNT and CDR2 YYREEE (reference sequence). With 4 bases removed from V and 6 bases from J, the gap between germline ends came to 14 bases. The CDR3 contains 13 residues. Written as DNA, the CDR3 is TGTGCCAGCAGCGGGGGACTCTTTGGCGAGCAGTACTTC. Protein: CASSGGLFGEQYF.